Listed here are 21 T cell receptor beta chains from one sample, sequenced in a study of blood T cells in healthy people across ages. Combining a sample-barcoded 5' primer with a J-beta primer mix, a second PCR ran for roughly 7 to 12 cycles. In TCRdb, the 5' RACE reads were re-called with MiXCR into one record per CDR3 protein. The repertoire holds some 900,000 distinct CDR3 sequences, more than 25% seen once, with roughly 17% in the top ten. Input material: blood. The receptors here all came from a woman of 80 years or more in good health.

This clonotype showed up just a few times. V and J are TRBV12-3 or TRBV12-4 and TRBJ1-6, with D unresolved. The CDR3 is made up of 14 amino acids. Trimming pared 5 bases from V and 8 bases from J, leaving 13 bases between. This CDR3 reads CASSGRPGDSPLHF. The CDR3 DNA is TGTGCCAGCAGTGGACGGCCCGGGGATTCACCCCTCCACTTT.

This clonotype has a handful of counts. This may be a read error, as it is one base from a much larger clone. The chain has TRBV20-1 and TRBJ2-1; D gene unclear. CDR1 is DFQATT, CDR2 SNEGSKA, per germline (reference sequence). The germline V and J ends were trimmed by 7 bases and 13 bases, with 20 bases remaining between them. This CDR3 contains 12 residues. CDR3 residues: CSVTRWQESQFF. As DNA, the CDR3 is TGCAGTGTCACAAGGTGGCAAGAATCCCAGTTCTTC.

The chain uses TRBV19 and TRBJ2-7; D possibly uses TRBD1 or TRBD2 (6 bases each). The J call may be in error: the DNA end matches TRBJ2-4 better. The CDR3 length is 14 residues. Germline CDR1 LNHDA, CDR2 SQIVND (reference sequence). This chain's CDR3 is CASSGGGTKNIQYF. The CDR3 DNA is TGTGCCAGTAGTGGAGGGGGAACCAAAAACATTCAGTACTTC.

The rearrangement joins TRBV11-3 to TRBJ2-6, with unresolved D. Trimming left V 6 bases short and J 0 bases short, with 12 bases between. The CDR3 spans 16 residues. The germline V gene has CDR1 SGHNT and CDR2 YENEEA. The CDR3 region is CASRRMSRSGANVLTF. CDR3 in DNA: TGTGCCAGCAGACGAATGTCCCGCTCTGGGGCCAACGTCCTGACTTTC.

The chain combines TRBV20-1 with TRBJ2-1; the match to TRBD2 covers 10 bases. The CDR3 consists of 16 residues. CDR1 and CDR2 (germline): DFQATT, SNEGSKA (reference sequence). V trimming: 5 bases; J trimming: 3 bases; junction bases outside the gene matches: 10. CDR3 residues: CSAVGVIAGGYNEQFF. CDR3 in DNA: TGCAGTGCTGTCGGGGTAATAGCGGGGGGCTACAATGAGCAGTTCTTC.

This rearrangement joins TRBV5-6 to TRBJ2-2, with unresolved D. The germline CDR1 and CDR2 sequences are SGHDT and YYEEEE. V lost 2 bases to trimming and J lost 6 bases, with 8 bases between them. This CDR3 comprises 13 residues. The CDR3 DNA is TGTGCCAGCAGCTTTCTTTTTTCCGGGGAGCTGTTTTTT. Its translation is CASSFLFSGELFF.

The gene calls are TRBV4-2 and TRBJ1-1; D possibly corresponds to TRBD1 (5 bases). Between the trimmed V and J ends, which lost 4 bases and 1 base, there was a span of 16 bases. The CDR3 spans 16 residues. Germline CDR1 LGHNA, CDR2 YNFKEQ. CDR3 sequence: CASSPRGTAQNTEAFF. CDR3 nucleotide sequence: TGTGCCAGCAGCCCTCGCGGGACCGCGCAGAACACTGAAGCTTTCTTT.

The gene calls are TRBV7-2 and TRBJ2-1; 7 bases map to TRBD1. The CDR3 runs to 15 residues. CDR1 is SGHTA, CDR2 FQGNSA, per germline. With 3 bases clipped from V and 9 bases from J, the junction kept 11 bases outside the gene matches. For the CDR3, the DNA is TGTGCCAGCAGCTTTCGACAGGGAACTGGGAGTGAGCAGTTCTTC. Translation gives CASSFRQGTGSEQFF.

As regards this clonotype: This may be a read error: a much more frequent sequence differs by one nucleotide. This chain connects TRBV5-1 to TRBJ1-5; D is ambiguous. Looked up from germline, CDR1 is SGHRS and CDR2 is YFSETQ. The CDR3 is 14 residues long. The CDR3 DNA reads TGCACCAGCAGCTTGGAGTCTAGCAATCAGCCCCAGCATTTT. Translation gives CTSSLESSNQPQHF.

This clonotype was found many times. The J gene is TRBJ2-5, the V gene TRBV3-1, with D possibly being TRBD1 (6 bases). V was pared by 0 bases and J by 5 bases, with 10 bases between. The CDR3 totals 14 residues. Germline CDR1 reads LGHDT; CDR2 reads YNNKEL (reference sequence). As DNA, the CDR3 is TGTGCCAGCAGCCAAGACCCAGGGGATGAGACCCAGTACTTC. As protein: CASSQDPGDETQYF.

This clonotype was picked up many times. This sequence joins TRBV27 and TRBJ1-2, with D perhaps TRBD1 (6 bases). Trimming stripped 0 bases from V and 6 bases from J, with 11 bases between. The CDR3 totals 14 residues. In germline, CDR1 is MNHEY, CDR2 SMNVEV (reference sequence). The CDR3 bases are TGTGCCAGCAGTTTATCTCAGGGGAACCATGGCTACACCTTC. It encodes CASSLSQGNHGYTF.

On this clonotype: A much larger clone differs by one base, so this may be a read error. The chain uses TRBV15 and TRBJ1-6; D ambiguous. V was cut by 0 bases and J by 11 bases, with 11 bases left in between. The CDR3 runs to 14 residues. Germline values: CDR1 LNHNV, CDR2 YYDKDF (reference sequence). CDR3 DNA: TGTGCCACCAGCAGAGATCAAGGGAATCCACCCCTCCACTTT. This encodes CATSRDQGNPPLHF.

The gene calls are TRBV30 and TRBJ2-3, with a tentative D call TRBD1 (5 bases). The germline V and J ends were trimmed by 1 base and 5 bases, with 7 bases remaining between them. Germline V gives CDR1 GTSNPN, CDR2 SVGIG (reference sequence). CDR3 length equals 12 residues. The CDR3 nucleotides read TGTGCCTGGAGTGCCCAGGGAGATACGCAGTATTTT. Translation gives CAWSAQGDTQYF. Combining the CDR3 with reference TRBV30 and TRBJ2-3 gives the whole variable domain SQTIHQWPATLVQPVGSPLSLECTVEGTSNPNLYWYRQAAGRGLQLLFYSVGIGQISSEVPQNLSASRPQDRQFILSSKKLLLSDSGFYLCAWSAQGDTQYFGPGTRLTVL.

This CDR3 reads CASSEAPGTAQETQYF. CDR3 in DNA: TGTGCCAGCAGTGAAGCTCCCGGGACTGCCCAAGAGACCCAGTACTTC. The chain combines TRBV2 with TRBJ2-5, with D possibly matching TRBD2 (6 bases). Trimming left V 0 bases short and J 1 base short, with 12 bases between. Germline V gives CDR1 SNHLY, CDR2 FYNNEI. This CDR3 region has 16 residues. Filled out from reference TRBV2 and TRBJ2-5, the complete variable domain reads EPEVTQTPSHQVTQMGQEVILRCVPISNHLYFYWYRQILGQKVEFLVSFYNNEISEKSEIFDDQFSVERPDGSNFTLKIRSTKLEDSAMYFCASSEAPGTAQETQYFGPGTRLLVL.

J is TRBJ2-5 and V is TRBV29-1, with D maybe TRBD1 (5 bases). V gave up 6 bases and J gave up 5 bases, with 19 bases separating them. The CDR3 runs to 14 residues. The germline gives CDR1 SQVTM, CDR2 ANQGSEA. The DNA for the CDR3 is TGCAGCGTCGACCCACGGACAAGTGGGGAGACCCAGTACTTC. As protein: CSVDPRTSGETQYF.

This clonotype was picked up a small number of times. It may be a read error: a sequence one base away is much more abundant. The rearrangement links TRBV10-3 to TRBJ2-3, with D maybe TRBD2 (5 bases). V was clipped by 6 bases and J by 0 bases, with 7 bases between them. The CDR3 has 13 residues. Germline loops: CDR1 ENHRY, CDR2 SYGVKD. Here the CDR3 reads CAIRGGSTDTQYF. The CDR3 DNA reads as TGTGCCATCAGGGGCGGGAGCACAGATACGCAGTATTTT.

The table lists this clonotype with many counts. The gene calls are TRBV15 and TRBJ2-3, with D tentatively TRBD2 (6 bases). This CDR3 is built from 15 residues. V dropped 3 bases and J dropped 0 bases, with 10 bases sitting between them. In germline, CDR1 is LNHNV, CDR2 YYDKDF (reference sequence). The CDR3 loop is CATSRHGTSTDTQYF. The CDR3 nucleotides read TGTGCCACCAGCAGGCACGGGACTAGCACAGATACGCAGTATTTT.

This chain joins TRBV20-1 and TRBJ2-1; weak D call: TRBD2 (6 bases). With 4 bases removed from V and 3 bases from J, the gap between germline ends came to 13 bases. Looked up from germline, CDR1 is DFQATT and CDR2 is SNEGSKA (reference sequence). The CDR3 loop spans 14 amino acids. The CDR3 reads CSATGDFGYNEQFF. CDR3 nucleotide sequence: TGCAGTGCTACTGGGGACTTCGGCTACAATGAGCAGTTCTTC.

This clonotype was found many times. The genes are TRBV20-1 and TRBJ2-7, with 11 bases identical to TRBD2. CDR3 size: 16 residues. Germline-derived CDR1 and CDR2 are DFQATT and SNEGSKA (reference sequence). V was clipped by 1 base and J by 2 bases; unmatched bases: 7. This CDR3 reads CSARGLAGGTTYEQYF. The CDR3 coding sequence is TGCAGTGCTAGAGGTCTAGCGGGGGGAACAACCTACGAGCAGTACTTC.

Many counts were recorded for this clonotype. The chain employs TRBV7-9 and TRBJ2-3, with a possible D match to TRBD1 (7 bases). Trimming took off 5 bases at V and 2 bases at J, with 14 bases between the two ends. The CDR3 is 15 amino acids. The germline CDR1 and CDR2 sequences are SEHNR and FQNEAQ (reference sequence). CDR3 amino acids: CASSLLEGATDTQYF. The CDR3 nucleotides are TGTGCCAGCAGCCTCCTGGAGGGGGCCACAGATACGCAGTATTTT. The full variable domain, its missing parts supplied by reference TRBV7-9 and TRBJ2-3, is DTGVSQNPRHKITKRGQNVTFRCDPISEHNRLYWYRQTLGQGPEFLTYFQNEAQLEKSRLLSDRFSAERPKGSFSTLEIQRTEQGDSAMYLCASSLLEGATDTQYFGPGTRLTVL.

This clonotype was recorded at least ten times. The chain employs TRBV28 and TRBJ2-4; perhaps TRBD2 as D (6 bases). This CDR3 has 14 amino acids. Germline CDR1 reads MDHEN; CDR2 reads SYDVKM. V shed 2 bases and J shed 6 bases, with 11 bases lying between them. This CDR3 reads CASSLGGVGNIQYF. The CDR3 coding sequence is TGTGCCAGCAGTTTAGGAGGGGTCGGAAACATTCAGTACTTC. The full variable domain, completed using reference TRBV28 and TRBJ2-4, is DVKVTQSSRYLVKRTGEKVFLECVQDMDHENMFWYRQDPGLGLRLIYFSYDVKMKEKGDIPEGYSVSREKKERFSLILESASTNQTSMYLCASSLGGVGNIQYFGAGTRLSVL.